The entry that follows covers one TCR beta chain sequence. This record belongs to a study of T cell responses to AZD1222 COVID-19 vaccine. The CDR3 length is 15 residues. V lost 1 base and J 0 bases, leaving 7 bases between the germline ends. CDR1 and CDR2 (germline): MGHRA, YSYEKL. Repertoires were generated with immunoSEQ multiplex PCR, while TCRdb's copy carries only in-frame clones and drops some. The table shows about 170,000 clones, with 85% to 90% occurring only once. The V call is TRBV4-1, the J call TRBJ2-4; tentative D call: TRBD2 (6 bases). The sample here was peripheral blood, taken on day 0 of AZD1222 vaccination. The clonotype originates from an adult in good health. In DNA, the CDR3 is TGCGCCAGCAGCCAAGTGGGACTAGCCAAAAACATTCAGTACTTC. This sequence encodes CASSQVGLAKNIQYF.